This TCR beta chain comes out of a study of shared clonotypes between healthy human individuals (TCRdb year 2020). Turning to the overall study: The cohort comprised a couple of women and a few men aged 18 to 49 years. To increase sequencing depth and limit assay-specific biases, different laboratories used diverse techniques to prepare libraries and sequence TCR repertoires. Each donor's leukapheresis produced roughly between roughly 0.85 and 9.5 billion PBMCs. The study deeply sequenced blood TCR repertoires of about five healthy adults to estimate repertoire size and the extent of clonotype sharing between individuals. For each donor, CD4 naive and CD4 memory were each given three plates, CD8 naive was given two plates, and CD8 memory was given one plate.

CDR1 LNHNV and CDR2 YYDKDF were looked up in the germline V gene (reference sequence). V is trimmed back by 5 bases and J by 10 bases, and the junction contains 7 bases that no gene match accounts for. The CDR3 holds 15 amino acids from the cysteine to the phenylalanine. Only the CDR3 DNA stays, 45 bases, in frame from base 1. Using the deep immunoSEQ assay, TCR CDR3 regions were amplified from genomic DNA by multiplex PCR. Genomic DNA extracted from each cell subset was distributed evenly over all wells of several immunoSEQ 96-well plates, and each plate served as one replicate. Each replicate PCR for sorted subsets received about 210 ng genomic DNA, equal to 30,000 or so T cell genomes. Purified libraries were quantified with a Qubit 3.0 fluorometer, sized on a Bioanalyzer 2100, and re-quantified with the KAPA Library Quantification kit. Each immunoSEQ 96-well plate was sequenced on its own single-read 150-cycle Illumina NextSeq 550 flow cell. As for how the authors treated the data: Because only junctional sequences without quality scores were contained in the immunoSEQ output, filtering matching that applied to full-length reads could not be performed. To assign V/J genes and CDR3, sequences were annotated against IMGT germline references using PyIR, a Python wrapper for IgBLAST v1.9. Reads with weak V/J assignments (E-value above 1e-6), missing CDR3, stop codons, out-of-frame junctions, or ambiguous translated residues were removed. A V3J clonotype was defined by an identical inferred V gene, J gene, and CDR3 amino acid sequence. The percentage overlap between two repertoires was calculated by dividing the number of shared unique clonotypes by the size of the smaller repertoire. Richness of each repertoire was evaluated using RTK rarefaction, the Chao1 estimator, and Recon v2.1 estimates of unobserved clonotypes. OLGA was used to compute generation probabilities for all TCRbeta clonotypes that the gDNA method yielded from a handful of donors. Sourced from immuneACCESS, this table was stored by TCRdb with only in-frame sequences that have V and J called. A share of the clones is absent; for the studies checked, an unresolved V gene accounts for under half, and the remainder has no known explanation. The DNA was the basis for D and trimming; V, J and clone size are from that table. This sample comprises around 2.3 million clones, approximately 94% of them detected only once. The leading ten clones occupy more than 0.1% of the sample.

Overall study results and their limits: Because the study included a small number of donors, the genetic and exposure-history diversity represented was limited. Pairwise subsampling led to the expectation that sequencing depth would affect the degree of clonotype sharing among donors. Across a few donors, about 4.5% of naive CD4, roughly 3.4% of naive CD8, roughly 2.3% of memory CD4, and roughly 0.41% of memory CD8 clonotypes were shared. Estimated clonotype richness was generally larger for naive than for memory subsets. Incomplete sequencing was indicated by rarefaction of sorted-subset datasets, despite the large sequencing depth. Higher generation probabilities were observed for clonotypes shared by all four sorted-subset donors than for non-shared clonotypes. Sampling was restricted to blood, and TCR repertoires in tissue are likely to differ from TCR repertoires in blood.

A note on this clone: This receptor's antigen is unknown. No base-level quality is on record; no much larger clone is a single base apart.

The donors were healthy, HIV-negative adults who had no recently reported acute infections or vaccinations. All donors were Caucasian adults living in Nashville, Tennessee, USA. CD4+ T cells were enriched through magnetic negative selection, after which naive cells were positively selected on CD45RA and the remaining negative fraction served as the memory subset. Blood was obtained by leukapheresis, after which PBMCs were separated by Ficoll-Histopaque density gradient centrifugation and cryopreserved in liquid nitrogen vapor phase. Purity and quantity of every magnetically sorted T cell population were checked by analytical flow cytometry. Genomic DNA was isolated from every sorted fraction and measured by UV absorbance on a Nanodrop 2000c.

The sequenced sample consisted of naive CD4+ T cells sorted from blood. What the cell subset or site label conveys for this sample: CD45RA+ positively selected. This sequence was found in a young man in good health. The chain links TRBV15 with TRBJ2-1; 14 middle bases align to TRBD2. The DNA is TGTGCCACCAGCTCAGAGACTAGCGGGGGGGCCGAGCAGTTCTTC. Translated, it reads CATSSETSGGAEQFF.